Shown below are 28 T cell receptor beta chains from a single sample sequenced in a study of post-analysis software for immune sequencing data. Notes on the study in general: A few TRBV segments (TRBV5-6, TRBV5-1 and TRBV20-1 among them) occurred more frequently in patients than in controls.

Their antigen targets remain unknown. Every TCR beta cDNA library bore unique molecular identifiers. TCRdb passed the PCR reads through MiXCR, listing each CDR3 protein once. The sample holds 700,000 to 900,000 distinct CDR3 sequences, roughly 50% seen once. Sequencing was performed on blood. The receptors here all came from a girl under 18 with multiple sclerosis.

The CDR3, as DNA: TGCAGCGTTGAAGAGGTTACAGGGATCACTGAAGCTTTCTTT. Protein product: CSVEEVTGITEAFF. The genes are TRBV29-1 and TRBJ1-1; D is possibly TRBD1 (6 bases). Trimming stripped 0 bases from V and 4 bases from J, with 12 bases between. This CDR3 region has 14 residues. Germline V CDR1 and CDR2: SQVTM, ANQGSEA. Supplemented by reference TRBV29-1 and TRBJ1-1, the full variable domain reads SAVISQKPSRDICQRGTSLTIQCQVDSQVTMMFWYRQQPGQSLTLIATANQGSEATYESGFVIDKFPISRPNLTFSTLTVSNMSPEDSSIYLCSVEEVTGITEAFFGQGTRLTVV.

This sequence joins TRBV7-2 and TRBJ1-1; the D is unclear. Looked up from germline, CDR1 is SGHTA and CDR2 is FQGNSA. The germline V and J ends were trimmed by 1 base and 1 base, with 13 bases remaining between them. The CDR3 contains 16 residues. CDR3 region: CASSLVGWTPNTEAFF. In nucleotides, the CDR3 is TGTGCCAGCAGCTTAGTAGGGTGGACCCCGAACACTGAAGCTTTCTTT.

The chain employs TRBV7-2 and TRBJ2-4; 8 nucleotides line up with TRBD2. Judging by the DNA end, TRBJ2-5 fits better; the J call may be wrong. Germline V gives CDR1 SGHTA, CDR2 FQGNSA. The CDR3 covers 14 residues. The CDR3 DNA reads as TGTGCCAGCAGCTTAGTGGGACTAGAAGAGACCCAGTACTTC. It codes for CASSLVGLEETQYF.

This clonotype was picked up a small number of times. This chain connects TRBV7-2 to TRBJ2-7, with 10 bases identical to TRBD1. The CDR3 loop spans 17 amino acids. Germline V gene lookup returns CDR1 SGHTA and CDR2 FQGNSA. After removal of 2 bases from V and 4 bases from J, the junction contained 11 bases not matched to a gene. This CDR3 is CASSLPRTGGNRYEQYF. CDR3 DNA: TGTGCCAGCAGCTTACCCCGGACAGGGGGTAATCGGTACGAGCAGTACTTC.

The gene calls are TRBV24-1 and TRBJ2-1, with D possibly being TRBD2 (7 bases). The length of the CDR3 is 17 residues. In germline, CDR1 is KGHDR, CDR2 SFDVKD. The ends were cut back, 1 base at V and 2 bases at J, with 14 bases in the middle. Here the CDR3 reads CATSDLGGGDAYNEQFF. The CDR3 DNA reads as TGTGCCACCAGTGATTTAGGAGGGGGGGATGCCTACAATGAGCAGTTCTTC.

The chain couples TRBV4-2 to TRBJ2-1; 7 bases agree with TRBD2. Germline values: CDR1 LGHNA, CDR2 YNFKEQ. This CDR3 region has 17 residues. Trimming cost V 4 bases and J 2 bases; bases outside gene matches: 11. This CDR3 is CASSPFSGSSPYNEQFF. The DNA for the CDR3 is TGTGCCAGCAGCCCCTTTAGCGGGTCCAGCCCCTACAATGAGCAGTTCTTC.

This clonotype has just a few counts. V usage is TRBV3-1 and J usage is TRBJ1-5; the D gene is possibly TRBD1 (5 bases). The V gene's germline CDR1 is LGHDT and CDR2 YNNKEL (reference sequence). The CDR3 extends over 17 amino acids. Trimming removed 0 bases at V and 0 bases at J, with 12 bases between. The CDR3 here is CASSQEAAGYSNQPQHF. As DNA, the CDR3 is TGTGCCAGCAGCCAAGAGGCGGCAGGGTATAGCAATCAGCCCCAGCATTTT. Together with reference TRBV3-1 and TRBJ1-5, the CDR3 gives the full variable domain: DTAVSQTPKYLVTQMGNDKSIKCEQNLGHDTMYWYKQDSKKFLKIMFSYNNKELIINETVPNRFSPKSPDKAHLNLHINSLELGDSAVYFCASSQEAAGYSNQPQHFGDGTRLSIL.

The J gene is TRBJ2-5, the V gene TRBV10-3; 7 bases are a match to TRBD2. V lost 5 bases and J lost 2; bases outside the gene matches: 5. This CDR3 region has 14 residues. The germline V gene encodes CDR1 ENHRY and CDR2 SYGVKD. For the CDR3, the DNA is TGTGCCATCAGTCTAGCGGAGGGGCAAGAGACCCAGTACTTC. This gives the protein CAISLAEGQETQYF.

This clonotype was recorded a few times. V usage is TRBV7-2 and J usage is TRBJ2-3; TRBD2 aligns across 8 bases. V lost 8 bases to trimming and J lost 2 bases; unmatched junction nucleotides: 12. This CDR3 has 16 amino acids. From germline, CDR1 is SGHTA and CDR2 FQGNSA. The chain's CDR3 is CASVSRGGGFTDTQYF. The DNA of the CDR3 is TGTGCCAGCGTCTCCCGGGGGGGCGGATTCACAGATACGCAGTATTTT.

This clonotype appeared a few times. CDR3 nucleotides: TGTGCCAGCAGCGCTGGGGACAGGCTTAACTATGGCTACACCTTC. Amino acid sequence: CASSAGDRLNYGYTF. The chain employs TRBV9 and TRBJ1-2, with 8 bases aligning to TRBD1. The CDR3 runs to 15 residues. The germline V gene encodes CDR1 SGDLS and CDR2 YYNGEE. V lost 3 bases and J lost 1; bases outside the gene matches: 5.

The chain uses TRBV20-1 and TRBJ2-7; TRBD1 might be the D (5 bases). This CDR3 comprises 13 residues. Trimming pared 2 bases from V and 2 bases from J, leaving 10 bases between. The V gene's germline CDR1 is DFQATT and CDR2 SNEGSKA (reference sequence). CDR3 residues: CSARRSGTYEQYF. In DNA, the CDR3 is TGCAGTGCTAGAAGATCAGGGACCTACGAGCAGTACTTC.

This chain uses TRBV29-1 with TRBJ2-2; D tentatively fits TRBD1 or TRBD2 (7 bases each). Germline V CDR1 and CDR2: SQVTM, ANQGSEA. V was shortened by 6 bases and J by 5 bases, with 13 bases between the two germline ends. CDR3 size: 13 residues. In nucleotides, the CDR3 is TGCAGCGTGAATCAGGGGGGGACCGGGGAGCTGTTTTTT. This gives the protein CSVNQGGTGELFF.

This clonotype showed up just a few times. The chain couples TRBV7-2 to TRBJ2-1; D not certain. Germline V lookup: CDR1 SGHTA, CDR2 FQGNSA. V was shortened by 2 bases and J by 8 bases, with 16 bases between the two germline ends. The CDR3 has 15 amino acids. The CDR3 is CASSLIMGKFHEQFF. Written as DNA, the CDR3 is TGTGCCAGCAGCTTAATCATGGGGAAGTTCCATGAGCAGTTCTTC.

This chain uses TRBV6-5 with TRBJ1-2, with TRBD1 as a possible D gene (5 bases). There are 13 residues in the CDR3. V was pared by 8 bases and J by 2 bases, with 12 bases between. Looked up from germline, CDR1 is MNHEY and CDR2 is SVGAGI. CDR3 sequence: CASGQGTNYGYTF. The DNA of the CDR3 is TGTGCCAGCGGCCAGGGCACCAACTATGGCTACACCTTC.

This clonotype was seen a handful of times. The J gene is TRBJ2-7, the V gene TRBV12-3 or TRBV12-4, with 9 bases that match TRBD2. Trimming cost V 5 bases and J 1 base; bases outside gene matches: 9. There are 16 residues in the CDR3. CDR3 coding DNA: TGTGCCAGCAGTCCCATTAGCGGGAGTTGGTCCTACGAGCAGTACTTC. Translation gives CASSPISGSWSYEQYF.

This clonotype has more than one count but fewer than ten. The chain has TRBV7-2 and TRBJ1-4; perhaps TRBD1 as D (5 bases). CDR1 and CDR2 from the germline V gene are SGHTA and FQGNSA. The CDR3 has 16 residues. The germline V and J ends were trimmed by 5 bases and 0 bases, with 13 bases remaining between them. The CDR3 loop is CASSPGTLATNEKLFF. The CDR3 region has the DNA TGTGCCAGCAGCCCAGGGACTCTCGCAACTAATGAAAAACTGTTTTTT.

The CDR3 is CASKLGGTSEQYF. Here the CDR3 DNA reads TGTGCCAGCAAACTAGGAGGGACCTCCGAGCAGTACTTC. The chain uses TRBV27 and TRBJ2-7; TRBD2 might be the D (6 bases). Trimming took 7 bases from V and 6 from J, leaving 16 bases between them. The CDR3 is 13 amino acids. The germline gives CDR1 MNHEY, CDR2 SMNVEV (reference sequence).

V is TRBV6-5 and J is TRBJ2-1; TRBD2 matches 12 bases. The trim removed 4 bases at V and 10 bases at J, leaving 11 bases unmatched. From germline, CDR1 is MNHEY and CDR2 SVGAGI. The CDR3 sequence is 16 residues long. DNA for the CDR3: TGTGCCAGCAGTTCACTAGCGGGAGGCTCCTCCTACGAGCAGTTCTTC. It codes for CASSSLAGGSSYEQFF.

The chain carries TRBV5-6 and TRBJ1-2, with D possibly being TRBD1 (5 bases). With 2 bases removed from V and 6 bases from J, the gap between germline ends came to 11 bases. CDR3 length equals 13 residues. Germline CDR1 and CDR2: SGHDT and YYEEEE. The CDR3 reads CASSFAAGHGYTF. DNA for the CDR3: TGTGCCAGCAGCTTCGCTGCGGGGCATGGCTACACCTTC.

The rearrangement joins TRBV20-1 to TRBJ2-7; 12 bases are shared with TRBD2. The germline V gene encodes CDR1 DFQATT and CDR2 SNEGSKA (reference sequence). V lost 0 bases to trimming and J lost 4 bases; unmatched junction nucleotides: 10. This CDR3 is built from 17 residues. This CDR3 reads CSARDQTSGRLGYEQYF. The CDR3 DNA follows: TGCAGTGCTAGAGATCAGACTAGCGGGAGATTGGGGTACGAGCAGTACTTC.

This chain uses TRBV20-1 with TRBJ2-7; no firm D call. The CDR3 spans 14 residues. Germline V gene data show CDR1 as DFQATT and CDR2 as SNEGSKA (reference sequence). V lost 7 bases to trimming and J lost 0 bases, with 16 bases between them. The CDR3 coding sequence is TGCAGTGGGTACCGCCCAGCGAGCTCCTACGAGCAGTACTTC. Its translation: CSGYRPASSYEQYF.

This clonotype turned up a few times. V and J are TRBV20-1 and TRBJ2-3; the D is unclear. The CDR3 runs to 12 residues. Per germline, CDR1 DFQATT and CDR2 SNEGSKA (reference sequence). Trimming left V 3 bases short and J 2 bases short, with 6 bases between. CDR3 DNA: TGCAGTGCTAGGTTGGTCACAGATACGCAGTATTTT. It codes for CSARLVTDTQYF.

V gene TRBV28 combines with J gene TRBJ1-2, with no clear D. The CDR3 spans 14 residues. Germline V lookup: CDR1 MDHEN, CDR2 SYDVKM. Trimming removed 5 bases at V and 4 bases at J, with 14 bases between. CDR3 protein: CASSPVGNRYGYTF. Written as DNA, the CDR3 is TGTGCCAGCAGTCCAGTAGGCAACCGCTATGGCTACACCTTC.

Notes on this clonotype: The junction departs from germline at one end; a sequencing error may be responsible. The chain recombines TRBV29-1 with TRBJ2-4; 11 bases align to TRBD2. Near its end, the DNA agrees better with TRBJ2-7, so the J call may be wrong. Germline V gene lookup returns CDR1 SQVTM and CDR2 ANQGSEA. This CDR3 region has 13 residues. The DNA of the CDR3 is TGCAGCATTGATAGCGGGGGGGACTACGAGCAGTACTTC. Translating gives CSIDSGGDYEQYF.

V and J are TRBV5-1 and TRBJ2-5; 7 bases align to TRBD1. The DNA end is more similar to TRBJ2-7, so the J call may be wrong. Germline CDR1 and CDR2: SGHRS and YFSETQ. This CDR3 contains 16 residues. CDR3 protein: CASSSVPSGQIDEQYF. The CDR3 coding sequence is TGCGCCAGCAGCTCGGTTCCCTCGGGACAGATCGACGAGCAGTACTTC.

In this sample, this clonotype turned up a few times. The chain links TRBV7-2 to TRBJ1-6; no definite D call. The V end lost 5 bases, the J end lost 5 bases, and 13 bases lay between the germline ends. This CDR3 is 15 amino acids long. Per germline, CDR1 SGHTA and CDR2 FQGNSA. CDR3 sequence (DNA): TGTGCCAGCAGCCCCCCGGGGAGTCATAATTCACCCCTCCACTTT. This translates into CASSPPGSHNSPLHF.

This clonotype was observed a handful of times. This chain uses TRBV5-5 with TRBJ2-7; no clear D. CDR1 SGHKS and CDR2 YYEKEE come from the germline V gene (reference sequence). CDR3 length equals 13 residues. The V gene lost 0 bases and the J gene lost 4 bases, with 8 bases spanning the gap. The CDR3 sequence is CASSLATSYEQYF. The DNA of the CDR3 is TGTGCCAGCAGCTTGGCGACCAGTTACGAGCAGTACTTC.

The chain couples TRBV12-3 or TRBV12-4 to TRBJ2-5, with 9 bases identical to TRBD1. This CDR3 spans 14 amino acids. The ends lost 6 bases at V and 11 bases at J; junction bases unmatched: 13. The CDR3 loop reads CASSGQGRDNEQYF. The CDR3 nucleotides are TGTGCCAGCAGCGGACAGGGGAGGGACAATGAGCAGTACTTC.